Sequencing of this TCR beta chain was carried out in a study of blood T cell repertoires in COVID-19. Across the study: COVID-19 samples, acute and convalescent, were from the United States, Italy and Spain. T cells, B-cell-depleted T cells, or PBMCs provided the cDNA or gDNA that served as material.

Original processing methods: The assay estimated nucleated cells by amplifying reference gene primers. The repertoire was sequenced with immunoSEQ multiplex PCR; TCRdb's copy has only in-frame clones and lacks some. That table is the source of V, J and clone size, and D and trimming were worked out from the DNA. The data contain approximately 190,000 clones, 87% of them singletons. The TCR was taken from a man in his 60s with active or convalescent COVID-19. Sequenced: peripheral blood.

CDR3 nucleotides: TGTGCCAGCAGCAAGACAGGGGGGATCACCGGGGAGCTGTTTTTT. Protein product: CASSKTGGITGELFF. The chain carries TRBV5-6 and TRBJ2-2; 9 nucleotides match TRBD1. Germline V gene sequence: CDR1 SGHDT, CDR2 YYEEEE. The J segment lost 4 bases and the V segment lost 4 bases, leaving 5 bases of the junction unmatched. This CDR3 has 15 residues.